Below, 21 T cell receptor beta chains from the same sample are listed, as sequenced in a study of blood T cell repertoires in COVID-19. Libraries were prepared by immunoSEQ multiplex PCR; TCRdb keeps only in-frame clonotypes and omits some of them. Of tens of thousands of clones in the sample, over 80% were seen once. Material: peripheral blood. The receptors originated from a human donor in a cohort sampled during active COVID-19.

The chain joins TRBV7-9 to TRBJ1-2, with D possibly matching TRBD1 (5 bases). The ends were cut back, 1 base at V and 7 bases at J, with 13 bases in the middle. Germline CDR1 and CDR2: SEHNR and FQNEAQ (reference sequence). The CDR3 length is 14 residues. CDR3 in amino acids: CASSLGRDRGGYTF. The CDR3 DNA is TGTGCCAGCAGCTTAGGCAGGGATCGAGGTGGCTACACCTTC.

This sequence joins TRBV19 and TRBJ1-6; D may be TRBD1 (6 bases). The CDR3 length is 12 residues. The germline CDR1 and CDR2 sequences are LNHDA and SQIVND (reference sequence). Trimming took 5 bases from V and 15 from J, leaving 14 bases between them. The CDR3 DNA reads TGTGCCAGTAGTCCGAGACAGGAGGTCCTCCACTTT. Protein sequence: CASSPRQEVLHF.

V is TRBV18 and J is TRBJ1-3, with 9 positions matching TRBD1. Germline-derived CDR1 and CDR2 are KGHSH and LQKENI. The CDR3 is made up of 14 amino acids. The J segment lost 8 bases and the V segment lost 6 bases, leaving 8 bases of the junction unmatched. The CDR3 DNA sequence: TGTGCCAGCTCCCCGGGACAGGGAGTGTACACCATATATTTT. Its translation is CASSPGQGVYTIYF.

This clone was recorded only once. V is TRBV27 and J is TRBJ2-2; D call uncertain. V lost 8 bases to trimming and J lost 8 bases, with 18 bases between them. The CDR3 loop spans 14 amino acids. Looked up from germline, CDR1 is MNHEY and CDR2 is SMNVEV (reference sequence). The CDR3 DNA reads TGTGCCAGCGCCCCTTCTCTTTCTGCGGGGGAGCTGTTTTTT. Amino acids: CASAPSLSAGELFF.

The chain combines TRBV6-4 with TRBJ1-6, with 8 bases fitting TRBD1. Trimming removed 6 bases from V and 6 bases from J; junction bases left unmatched: 4. CDR3 length: 14 amino acids. Germline loops: CDR1 MRHNA, CDR2 SNTAGT. CDR3 in amino acids: CASSPTGVNSPLHF. CDR3 bases: TGTGCCAGCAGCCCGACAGGGGTTAATTCACCCCTCCACTTT.

The chain carries TRBV19 and TRBJ2-1; D gene ambiguous. The V and J ends lost 5 bases and 0 bases respectively, with 11 bases between them. The CDR3 consists of 15 residues. Germline V lookup: CDR1 LNHDA, CDR2 SQIVND (reference sequence). DNA of the CDR3: TGTGCCAGTAGTGTCGAATTTAGCTCCTACAATGAGCAGTTCTTC. Its translation: CASSVEFSSYNEQFF.

This clone has a single count. The chain links TRBV10-3 to TRBJ2-7; D is perhaps TRBD2 (6 bases). The germline gives CDR1 ENHRY, CDR2 SYGVKD. V lost 0 bases and J 0 bases, leaving 15 bases between the germline ends. CDR3 length equals 17 residues. CDR3 amino acids: CAISESIIAESSYEQYF. In nucleotides, the CDR3 is TGTGCCATCAGTGAGTCGATAATAGCGGAGAGCTCCTACGAGCAGTACTTC.

The J gene is TRBJ2-6, the V gene TRBV19; D is possibly TRBD1 (8 bases). In germline, CDR1 is LNHDA, CDR2 SQIVND (reference sequence). V lost 4 bases and J 0 bases, leaving 19 bases between the germline ends. This CDR3 spans 19 amino acids. In DNA form, the CDR3 reads TGTGCCAGTAGTAATCACAGGGGGAGGGGGTACTCTGGGGCCAACGTCCTGACTTTC. It encodes CASSNHRGRGYSGANVLTF.

This clone was seen a handful of times. The gene calls are TRBV5-1 and TRBJ1-2, with TRBD1 matching over 7 bases. J gave up 2 bases and V 6 bases, and 13 bases lay outside the gene matches. The CDR3 covers 16 residues. Germline CDR1 reads SGHRS; CDR2 reads YFSETQ. The CDR3 here is CASNSAGGKNNYGYTF. CDR3 nucleotides: TGCGCCAGCAATTCTGCAGGGGGAAAAAACAACTATGGCTACACCTTC.

The chain uses TRBV5-6 and TRBJ1-5, with D perhaps matching TRBD1 (6 bases). The CDR3 covers 16 residues. In germline, CDR1 is SGHDT, CDR2 YYEEEE. The V end lost 3 bases, the J end lost 0 bases, and 13 bases lay between the germline ends. CDR3 bases: TGTGCCAGCAGCTCGTGGACAGACAATAGCAATCAGCCCCAGCATTTT. Translation: CASSSWTDNSNQPQHF.

This sequence joins TRBV28 and TRBJ2-1; 9 bases line up with TRBD2. After removal of 3 bases from V and 9 bases from J, the junction contained 6 bases not matched to a gene. Germline V gene lookup returns CDR1 MDHEN and CDR2 SYDVKM. The CDR3 covers 14 residues. As DNA, the CDR3 is TGTGCCAGCAGTTTTGCGGGGGGGGCCTTTGAGCAGTTCTTC. As protein: CASSFAGGAFEQFF.

The chain joins TRBV5-1 to TRBJ1-4, with a tentative D call TRBD1 (6 bases). CDR3 size: 14 residues. Trimming shortened V by 4 bases and J by 6 bases, and 13 bases separated the two germline ends. CDR1 and CDR2 (germline): SGHRS, YFSETQ. The DNA of the CDR3 is TGCGCCAGCAGCCTACAGGGTCGGGATGAAAAACTGTTTTTT. It specifies CASSLQGRDEKLFF.

The chain recombines TRBV11-2 with TRBJ1-3; possibly TRBD1 for D (5 bases). With 5 bases removed from V and 2 bases from J, the gap between germline ends came to 13 bases. This CDR3 region has 15 residues. Germline CDR1 SGHAT, CDR2 FQNNGV. The CDR3: CASSLLTVPGNTIYF. The CDR3 region has the DNA TGTGCCAGCAGCCTCCTGACAGTCCCTGGAAACACCATATATTTT.

Written as DNA, the CDR3 is TGTGCCAGCAGCCGCGCCCTCGGACAGTCGGACTACGAGCAGTACTTC. Its protein is CASSRALGQSDYEQYF. The chain has TRBV7-9 and TRBJ2-7, with a possible D match to TRBD1 (6 bases). The CDR3 sequence is 16 residues long. Trimming shortened V by 5 bases and J by 3 bases, and 20 bases separated the two germline ends. Per germline, CDR1 SEHNR and CDR2 FQNEAQ (reference sequence).

The rearrangement links TRBV5-1 to TRBJ2-7; 9 bases agree with TRBD1. The CDR3 consists of 14 residues. The germline CDR1 and CDR2 sequences are SGHRS and YFSETQ. V lost 4 bases and J lost 4; bases outside the gene matches: 6. CDR3 nucleotide sequence: TGCGCCAGCAGCCAGGGACAGGGCAGGTACGAGCAGTACTTC. Translating gives CASSQGQGRYEQYF.

The CDR3 region is CASSPEGAWYGYTF. CDR3 in DNA: TGTGCCAGCTCACCAGAGGGGGCTTGGTATGGCTACACCTTC. J is TRBJ1-2 and V is TRBV18; 7 bases align to TRBD1. Germline CDR1 and CDR2: KGHSH and LQKENI. The CDR3 sequence is 14 residues long. J lost 5 bases, V lost 2 bases, and 5 bases had no gene match.

This chain connects TRBV24-1 to TRBJ1-4; D not certain. This CDR3 contains 11 residues. CDR1 and CDR2 from the germline V gene are KGHDR and SFDVKD. Trimming removed 6 bases at V and 7 bases at J, with 5 bases between. CDR3 protein: CATSRGEKLFF. In nucleotides, the CDR3 is TGTGCCACCAGTCGGGGTGAAAAACTGTTTTTT.

This clone showed up just once. V gene TRBV5-6 combines with J gene TRBJ1-3; D may be TRBD1 (6 bases). The CDR3 totals 15 residues. The germline CDR1 and CDR2 sequences are SGHDT and YYEEEE. V lost 4 bases, J lost 2 bases, and 13 bases lay in between. DNA for the CDR3: TGTGCCAGCAGCCCCAACGCAGGGGCTGGAAACACCATATATTTT. Translated, it gives CASSPNAGAGNTIYF.

The chain has TRBV6-5 and TRBJ2-7; tentative D call: TRBD1 (5 bases). The CDR3 has 12 amino acids. Looked up from germline, CDR1 is MNHEY and CDR2 is SVGAGI. V lost 7 bases and J lost 5, with 12 bases in between. CDR3 DNA sequence: TGTGCCAGCACTGGGGCTGGGAACGAGCAGTACTTC. It encodes CASTGAGNEQYF.

CDR3 sequence: CAINQQGLGYTF. The CDR3 DNA reads as TGTGCCATCAACCAACAGGGGCTTGGCTACACCTTC. The rearrangement uses TRBV10-3 and TRBJ1-2; 7 bases line up with TRBD1. CDR1 is ENHRY and CDR2 is SYGVKD in the germline V gene. This CDR3 is built from 12 residues. V lost 7 bases and J lost 7; bases outside the gene matches: 6.

The chain recombines TRBV6-6 with TRBJ2-7; the D gene is possibly TRBD2 (5 bases). V was trimmed by 3 bases and J by 4 bases, leaving 16 bases between them. Germline V gene data show CDR1 as MNHNY and CDR2 as SVGAGI (reference sequence). This CDR3 has 15 amino acids. The CDR3: CASSYEGSPTYEQYF. As DNA, the CDR3 is TGTGCCAGCAGTTATGAGGGCAGTCCAACATACGAGCAGTACTTC.